This T cell receptor (beta chain) derives from a study of blood T cells in healthy people across ages. Study as a whole: About one barcoded beta molecule was captured per two T cells (by template switching). Study conclusions and caveats: As age increased, TCR beta diversity per million T cells fell in a roughly linear fashion. More naive CD4+ cells and higher diversity were found in long-lived than in aged donors.

The table lists this clonotype with a few counts. The antigen remains undetermined. Together with a sample-barcoded 5' primer, a J-beta primer mix was included in a second PCR lasting roughly 6 to 12 cycles. Via MiXCR, TCRdb re-called the 5' RACE reads, giving one row per CDR3 protein. The sample contains about 1,600,000 distinct CDR3 sequences, approximately 42% of which appear only once. The V end lost 6 bases, the J end lost 6 bases, and 22 bases lay between the germline ends. The CDR3 is made up of 15 amino acids. Germline V lookup: CDR1 SQVTM, CDR2 ANQGSEA. The rearrangement uses TRBV29-1 and TRBJ2-3; tentatively, D is TRBD1 (6 bases). The clonotype was recovered from a young woman in good health. The source material was blood. The CDR3 region has the DNA TGCAGCGTAGACAGGTTGACGTCTATTACGGATACGCAGTATTTT. This translates into CSVDRLTSITDTQYF.